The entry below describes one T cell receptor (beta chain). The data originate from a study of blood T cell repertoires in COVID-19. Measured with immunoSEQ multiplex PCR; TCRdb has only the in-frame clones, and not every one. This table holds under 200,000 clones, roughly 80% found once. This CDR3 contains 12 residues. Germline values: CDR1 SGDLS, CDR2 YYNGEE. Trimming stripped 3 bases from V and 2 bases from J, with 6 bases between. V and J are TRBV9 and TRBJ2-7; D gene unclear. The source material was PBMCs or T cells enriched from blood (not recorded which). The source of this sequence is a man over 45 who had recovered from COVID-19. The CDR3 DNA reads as TGTGCCAGCAGCGCCCTTCCCTACGAGCAGTACTTC. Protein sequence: CASSALPYEQYF.